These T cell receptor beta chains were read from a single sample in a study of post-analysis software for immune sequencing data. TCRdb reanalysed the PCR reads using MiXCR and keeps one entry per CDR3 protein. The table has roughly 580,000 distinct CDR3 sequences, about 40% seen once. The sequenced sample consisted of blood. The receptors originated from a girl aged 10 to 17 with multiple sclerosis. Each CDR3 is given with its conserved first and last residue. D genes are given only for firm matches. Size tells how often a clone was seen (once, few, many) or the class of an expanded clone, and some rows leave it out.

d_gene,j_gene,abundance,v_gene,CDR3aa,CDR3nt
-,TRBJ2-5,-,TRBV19,CASSNTRVIETQYF,TGTGCCAGTAGTAATACTCGGGTTATAGAGACCCAGTACTTC
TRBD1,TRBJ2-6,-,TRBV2,CASTGGQGALQSGANVLTF,TGTGCCAGCACCGGGGGACAGGGGGCACTACAGTCTGGGGCCAACGTCCTGACTTTC
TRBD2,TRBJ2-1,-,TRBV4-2,CASSQDGGGGAGEQFF,TGTGCCAGCAGCCAAGATGGGGGCGGGGGGGCCGGGGAGCAGTTCTTC
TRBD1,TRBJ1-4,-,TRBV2,CASSGQGSVEKLFF,TGTGCCAGCAGTGGACAGGGCTCCGTTGAAAAACTGTTTTTT
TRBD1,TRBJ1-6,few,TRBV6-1,CASVPDREFNSPLHF,TGTGCCAGCGTGCCTGACAGGGAATTTAATTCACCCCTCCACTTT
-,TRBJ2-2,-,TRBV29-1,CSVAHRPTSTGELFF,TGCAGCGTTGCACACAGGCCAACGTCCACCGGGGAGCTGTTTTTT
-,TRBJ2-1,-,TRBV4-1,CASSQDKLEQLKQFF,TGCGCCAGCAGCCAAGATAAATTGGAGCAGCTTAAGCAGTTCTTC
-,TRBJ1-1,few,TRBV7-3,CASSLTRLDGERGNTEAFF,TGTGCCAGCAGCTTAACTCGGCTCGATGGCGAAAGGGGGAACACTGAAGCTTTCTTT
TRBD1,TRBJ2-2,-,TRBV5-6,CASSWMDRGRVTGELFF,TGTGCCAGCAGCTGGATGGACAGGGGGCGCGTCACCGGGGAGCTGTTTTTT
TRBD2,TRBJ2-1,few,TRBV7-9,CASSLRARILAGGYEQFF,TGTGCCAGCAGCTTAAGGGCCCGGATTCTAGCGGGAGGGTATGAGCAGTTCTTC
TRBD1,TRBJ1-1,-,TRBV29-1,CSVRGLRVDTEAFF,TGCAGCGTTAGGGGGCTACGAGTGGACACTGAAGCTTTCTTT
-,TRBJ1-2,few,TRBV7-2,CASSPSRDTGYTF,TGTGCCAGCAGCCCGTCCCGGGACACAGGCTACACCTTC
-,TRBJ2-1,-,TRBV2,CASSARGVGDNEQFF,TGTGCCAGCAGTGCCAGGGGAGTGGGCGACAATGAGCAGTTCTTC
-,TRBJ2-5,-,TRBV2,CATSRETQYF,TGTGCCACTTCAAGGGAGACCCAGTACTTC
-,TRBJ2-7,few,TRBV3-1,CASSQDRGLNMRGYEQYF,TGTGCCAGCAGCCAAGATCGTGGCCTAAACATGAGGGGTTACGAGCAGTACTTC
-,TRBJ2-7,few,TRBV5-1,CASSLIQAPPYEQYF,TGCGCCAGCAGCTTAATACAGGCACCTCCCTACGAGCAGTACTTC
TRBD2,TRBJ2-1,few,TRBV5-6,CASSSRLAGGPVGNEQFF,TGTGCCAGCAGCTCCAGACTAGCGGGGGGGCCTGTTGGCAATGAGCAGTTCTTC
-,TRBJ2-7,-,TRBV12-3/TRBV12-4,CASSLVLIEQYF,TGTGCCAGCAGTTTGGTCCTAATCGAGCAGTACTTC
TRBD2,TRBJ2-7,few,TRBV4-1,CASSQGGLAGPSSYEQYF,TGCGCCAGCAGCCAAGGGGGGCTAGCGGGGCCAAGCTCCTACGAGCAGTACTTC
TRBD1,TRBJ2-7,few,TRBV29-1,CSVGTGNEQYF,TGCAGCGTCGGGACAGGGAACGAGCAGTACTTC
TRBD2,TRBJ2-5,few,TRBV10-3,CAISESASGQETQYF,TGTGCCATCAGTGAGTCGGCTAGCGGGCAAGAGACCCAGTACTTC
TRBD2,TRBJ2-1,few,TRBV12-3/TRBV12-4,CASSPPSGSSYNEQFF,TGTGCCAGCAGTCCGCCTAGCGGTAGCTCCTACAATGAGCAGTTCTTC
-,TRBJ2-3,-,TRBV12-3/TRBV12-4,CASSLGPTTDTQYF,TGTGCCAGCAGTTTAGGTCCCACCACAGATACGCAGTATTTT
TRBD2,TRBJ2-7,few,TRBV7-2,CASSLDTAGNYEQYF,TGTGCCAGCAGCTTAGATACAGCGGGAAACTACGAGCAGTACTTC
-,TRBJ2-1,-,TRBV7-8,CASSFSSVALTPYSYNEQFF,TGTGCCAGCAGCTTTTCCAGCGTAGCCCTAACTCCCTACTCCTACAATGAGCAGTTCTTC
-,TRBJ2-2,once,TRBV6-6,CASSYSGLELFF,TGTGCCAGCAGTTACTCGGGACTTGAGCTGTTTTTT
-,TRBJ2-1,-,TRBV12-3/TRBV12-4,CAGSSNPLSYNEQFF,TGTGCCGGCAGCTCCAACCCGCTATCCTACAATGAGCAGTTCTTC
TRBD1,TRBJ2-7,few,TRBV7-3,CASSLTRQGFNEQYF,TGTGCCAGCAGCTTAACGCGACAGGGGTTTAACGAGCAGTACTTC
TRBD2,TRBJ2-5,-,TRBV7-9,CASSLSSGLADREQYF,TGTGCCAGCAGCTTAAGTTCAGGACTAGCAGATAGGGAGCAGTACTTC
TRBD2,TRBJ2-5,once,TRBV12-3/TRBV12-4,CASSPSGSWERYF,TGTGCCAGCAGTCCTAGCGGGAGTTGGGAGCGGTACTTC
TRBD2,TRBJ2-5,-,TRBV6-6,CASSLTTTGLAGEQYF,TGTGCCAGCAGTCTAACCACGACAGGACTAGCGGGGGAGCAGTACTTC
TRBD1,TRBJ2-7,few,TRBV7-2,CASSFDRVTDEQYF,TGTGCCAGCAGCTTCGACAGGGTAACCGACGAGCAGTACTTC
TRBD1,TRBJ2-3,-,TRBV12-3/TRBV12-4,CASSFPDRGDTDTQYF,TGTGCCAGCAGTTTTCCCGACAGGGGAGACACAGATACGCAGTATTTT
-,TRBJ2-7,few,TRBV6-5,CASSYRGSAYEQYF,TGTGCCAGCAGTTACCGCGGGTCAGCCTACGAGCAGTACTTC
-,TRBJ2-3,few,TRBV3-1,CASSQRGSTDTQYF,TGTGCCAGCAGCCAAAGGGGGAGCACAGATACGCAGTATTTT
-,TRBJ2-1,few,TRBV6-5,CASSWQGHEQFF,TGTGCCAGCAGTTGGCAGGGCCATGAGCAGTTCTTC
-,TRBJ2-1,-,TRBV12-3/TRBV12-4,CASTPRGLLDNEQFF,TGTGCCAGCACCCCCCGGGGGTTACTGGACAATGAGCAGTTCTTC
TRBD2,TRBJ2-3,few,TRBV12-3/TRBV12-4,CASSLGRVGDTQYF,TGTGCCAGCAGTTTGGGGAGGGTAGGAGATACGCAGTATTTT
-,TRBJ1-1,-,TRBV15,CATSRDWGGVGTEAFF,TGTGCCACCAGCAGAGATTGGGGAGGCGTTGGGACTGAAGCTTTCTTT
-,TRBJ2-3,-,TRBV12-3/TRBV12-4,CTSSGTPSAQYF,TGTACCAGCAGTGGGACTCCCTCAGCGCAGTATTTT
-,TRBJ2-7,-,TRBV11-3,CASSHYSGHRVNEQYF,TGTGCCAGCAGCCACTACTCCGGCCACCGGGTGAACGAGCAGTACTTC
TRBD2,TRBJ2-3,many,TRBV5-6,CASNPGLAKDTQYF,TGTGCCAGCAACCCCGGACTAGCGAAAGATACGCAGTATTTT
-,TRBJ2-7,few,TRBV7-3,CASSLFRSAEGRNYEQYF,TGTGCCAGCAGCTTATTTCGCTCGGCAGAGGGTAGGAACTACGAGCAGTACTTC
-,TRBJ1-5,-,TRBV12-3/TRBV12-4,CASSPDIEQPQHF,TGTGCCAGCAGCCCGGACATTGAGCAGCCCCAGCATTTT
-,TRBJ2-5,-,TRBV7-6,CASSLSLGGEETQYF,TGTGCCAGCAGCTTATCCCTGGGCGGGGAAGAGACCCAGTACTTC
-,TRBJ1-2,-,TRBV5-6,CASSLIRGYTF,TGTGCCAGCAGCTTGATACGTGGCTACACCTTC
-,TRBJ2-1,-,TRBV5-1,CASSLEGGSSYNEQFF,TGCGCCAGCAGCTTGGAGGGGGGGAGCTCCTACAATGAGCAGTTCTTC
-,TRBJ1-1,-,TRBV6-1,CASSEVGESEAFF,TGTGCCAGCAGTGAAGTAGGGGAGTCTGAAGCTTTCTTT
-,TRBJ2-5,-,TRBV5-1,CASSFEGIIWETQYF,TGCGCCAGCAGCTTTGAAGGGATTATATGGGAGACCCAGTACTTC
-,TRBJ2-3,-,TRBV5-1,CASTPGGLTDTQYF,TGCGCCAGCACCCCGGGCGGACTGACAGATACGCAGTATTTT
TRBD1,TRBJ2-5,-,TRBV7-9,CASISRAGGETQYF,TGTGCCAGCATCAGTAGGGCAGGGGGAGAGACCCAGTACTTC